Following are 17 T cell receptor beta chains from one sample sequenced in a study of T cells after yellow fever vaccination. TCRdb used MiXCR to reprocess the 5' RACE reads, holding one entry per CDR3 protein. The repertoire includes about 340,000 distinct CDR3 sequences, approximately 13% of them detected once, and 3.2% sits in the top ten. Sequencing was performed on CD4+ T cells sorted from PBMCs, taken 15 days after the yellow fever booster vaccination. These receptors were taken from a man between 18 and 35 years old who received the YFV17D yellow fever vaccine.

This clonotype showed up just a few times. As DNA, the CDR3 is TGCAGCGTTGTACTCCGGGACAGTAACTATGGCTACACCTTC. The encoded protein is CSVVLRDSNYGYTF. The J gene is TRBJ1-2, the V gene TRBV29-1; 7 bases match TRBD1. The germline V gene encodes CDR1 SQVTM and CDR2 ANQGSEA. V dropped 4 bases and J dropped 1; count of bases not matched to a gene: 6. The CDR3 length is 14 residues.

This clonotype was seen ten or more times. One junction end disagrees with the germline gene, perhaps due to a read error. This sequence joins TRBV5-1 and TRBJ1-1, with D possibly TRBD1 on 5 matching bases. The germline gives CDR1 SGHRS, CDR2 YFSETQ. There are 13 residues in the CDR3. The CDR3, as DNA: TGTGCCAGCAGCTTGGGGACTAACACTGAAGCTTTCTTT. Its translation is CASSLGTNTEAFF.

This clonotype was seen repeatedly, ten times or more. The chain combines TRBV6-5 with TRBJ1-3, with 7 positions matching TRBD1. Germline CDR1 MNHEY, CDR2 SVGAGI. The trim removed 4 bases at V and 0 bases at J, leaving 0 bases unmatched. CDR3 length: 14 residues. CDR3 coding DNA: TGTGCCAGCAGTTGGGACAGCTCTGGAAACACCATATATTTT. Its protein is CASSWDSSGNTIYF.

This chain uses TRBV12-3 or TRBV12-4 with TRBJ1-1, with D unclear. The CDR3 consists of 12 residues. V dropped 5 bases and J dropped 3 bases, with 7 bases sitting between them. The CDR3 protein is CASSPLHTEAFF. The CDR3 region has the DNA TGTGCCAGCAGTCCATTGCACACTGAAGCTTTCTTT.

Many counts were recorded for this clonotype. The chain is built from TRBV29-1 and TRBJ1-4; D remains ambiguous. CDR1 is SQVTM and CDR2 is ANQGSEA in the germline V gene. Trimming pared 4 bases from V and 2 bases from J, leaving 8 bases between. CDR3 length: 13 amino acids. CDR3 protein: CSVAARTNEKLFF. The CDR3 nucleotides are TGCAGCGTTGCGGCGCGGACTAATGAAAAACTGTTTTTT.

This clonotype was seen at least ten times. The chain has TRBV29-1 and TRBJ1-1; 7 bases fit TRBD1. The CDR3 extends over 13 amino acids. In germline, CDR1 is SQVTM, CDR2 ANQGSEA. Unmatched junction bases numbered 6, after V lost 5 bases and J lost 3 bases. CDR3 residues: CSVSTGWDTEAFF. For the CDR3, the DNA is TGCAGCGTTTCGACAGGGTGGGACACTGAAGCTTTCTTT. The full variable domain, with the rest looked up from reference TRBV29-1 and TRBJ1-1, is SAVISQKPSRDICQRGTSLTIQCQVDSQVTMMFWYRQQPGQSLTLIATANQGSEATYESGFVIDKFPISRPNLTFSTLTVSNMSPEDSSIYLCSVSTGWDTEAFFGQGTRLTVV.

The chain joins TRBV7-2 to TRBJ2-1; no reliable D call. The CDR3 loop spans 15 amino acids. The germline V gene has CDR1 SGHTA and CDR2 FQGNSA. Trimming left V 2 bases short and J 3 bases short, with 11 bases between. The CDR3 here is CASSLQTTIYNEQFF. CDR3 DNA: TGTGCCAGCAGCTTACAAACTACGATCTACAATGAGCAGTTCTTC.

The chain employs TRBV7-9 and TRBJ1-6; D unclear. The CDR3 is made up of 15 amino acids. Germline CDR1 reads SEHNR; CDR2 reads FQNEAQ (reference sequence). Between the trimmed V and J ends, which lost 3 bases and 8 bases, there was a span of 14 bases. CDR3 DNA: TGTGCCAGCAGCTTCGCCGGATGGCTTGATTCACCCCTCCACTTT. The encoded protein is CASSFAGWLDSPLHF. The whole variable domain, remainder taken from reference TRBV7-9 and TRBJ1-6, is DTGVSQNPRHKITKRGQNVTFRCDPISEHNRLYWYRQTLGQGPEFLTYFQNEAQLEKSRLLSDRFSAERPKGSFSTLEIQRTEQGDSAMYLCASSFAGWLDSPLHFGNGTRLTVT.

The rearrangement joins TRBV12-3 or TRBV12-4 to TRBJ2-3, with 9 bases identical to TRBD2. The CDR3 spans 17 residues. The trim removed 1 base at V and 5 bases at J, leaving 10 bases unmatched. CDR3 residues: CASSLVVAGERRDTQYF. CDR3 DNA: TGTGCCAGCAGTTTAGTGGTAGCGGGGGAACGGAGAGATACGCAGTATTTT.

The rearrangement joins TRBV6-5 to TRBJ2-7; weak D call: TRBD1 (6 bases). Between the trimmed V and J ends, which lost 6 bases and 2 bases, there was a span of 14 bases. Germline loops: CDR1 MNHEY, CDR2 SVGAGI. The CDR3 is 14 amino acids. Here the CDR3 DNA reads TGTGCCAGCAGAAGGACAGCCGGAACCTACGAGCAGTACGTC. Its protein is CASRRTAGTYEQYV.

This clonotype was found a few times. The gene calls are TRBV4-3 and TRBJ1-2; no clear D gene. Germline V gene lookup returns CDR1 LGHNA and CDR2 YSLEER. Trimming took off 0 bases at V and 2 bases at J, with 13 bases between the two ends. This CDR3 has 16 amino acids. The CDR3 spells CASSQERTTPNYGYTF. The CDR3 DNA reads as TGCGCCAGCAGCCAAGAACGAACGACACCCAACTATGGCTACACCTTC.

The V and J genes are TRBV9 and TRBJ1-2, with unresolved D. From germline, CDR1 is SGDLS and CDR2 YYNGEE. V lost 0 bases and J 4 bases, leaving 13 bases between the germline ends. This CDR3 comprises 15 residues. CDR3: CASSVEGEHGYGYTF. CDR3 coding DNA: TGTGCCAGCAGCGTAGAGGGAGAGCATGGCTATGGCTACACCTTC. Complete variable domain (other parts from reference TRBV9 and TRBJ1-2): DSGVTQTPKHLITATGQRVTLRCSPRSGDLSVYWYQQSLDQGLQFLIQYYNGEERAKGNILERFSAQQFPDLHSELNLSSLELGDSALYFCASSVEGEHGYGYTFGSGTRLTVV.

In this sample, this clonotype turned up many times. V is TRBV9 and J is TRBJ2-3; D remains ambiguous. The CDR3 totals 12 residues. Germline assignment: CDR1 SGDLS and CDR2 YYNGEE. V was trimmed by 0 bases and J by 5 bases, leaving 4 bases between them. CDR3 protein: CASSVDRDTQYF. In DNA form, the CDR3 reads TGTGCCAGCAGCGTAGATAGAGATACGCAGTATTTT.

The CDR3 protein is CASSPGQSNQPQHF. The CDR3 nucleotides read TGTGCCAGCTCACCCGGACAGAGCAATCAGCCCCAGCATTTT. This chain uses TRBV18 with TRBJ1-5; TRBD1 is a possible D gene (6 bases). Trimming stripped 3 bases from V and 1 base from J, with 7 bases between. CDR1 and CDR2 (germline): KGHSH, LQKENI. This CDR3 comprises 14 residues.

V and J are TRBV7-2 and TRBJ2-5; D perhaps matches TRBD2 (6 bases). This CDR3 has 15 residues. V lost 6 bases and J lost 1, with 15 bases in between. In germline, CDR1 is SGHTA, CDR2 FQGNSA. CDR3 nucleotide sequence: TGTGCCAGCAGGCGAGCCGGGAGAACCCAAGAGACCCAGTACTTC. Protein: CASRRAGRTQETQYF.

This clonotype has a count of ten or more. The chain links TRBV5-1 to TRBJ2-2; the D gene is possibly TRBD1 (5 bases). The CDR3 has 14 residues. The germline V gene has CDR1 SGHRS and CDR2 YFSETQ. Trimming took off 3 bases at V and 1 base at J, with 7 bases between the two ends. The CDR3 loop reads CASSSQGNTGELFF. The CDR3 DNA reads as TGCGCCAGCAGCTCTCAGGGGAACACCGGGGAGCTGTTTTTT.

This clonotype was observed a handful of times. The V and J genes are TRBV6-5 and TRBJ1-5; 8 bases agree with TRBD1. Trimming cost V 6 bases and J 2 bases; bases outside gene matches: 6. The CDR3 has 15 residues. Looked up from germline, CDR1 is MNHEY and CDR2 is SVGAGI. CDR3 DNA: TGTGCCAGCAGCCCCCGGACAGGGCGCAATCAGCCCCAGCATTTT. Translating it yields CASSPRTGRNQPQHF.